This entry lists 30 T cell receptor beta chains sequenced from one sample in a study of T cell repertoires in cytomegalovirus infection. TCRdb re-called the reads with MiXCR, one entry per CDR3 protein. The sample lists 600,000 to 800,000 distinct CDR3 sequences; approximately 25% were seen once. The sequenced sample consisted of CD8+ T cells from PBMCs. The receptor source for this set is a human donor in good health (CMV status not recorded). Some clones in this sample may be carry-over from other donors' samples.

The gene calls are TRBV28 and TRBJ2-2, with D tentatively TRBD1 or TRBD2 (5 bases each). V was pared by 7 bases and J by 3 bases, with 18 bases between. The CDR3 sequence is 16 residues long. Germline loops: CDR1 MDHEN, CDR2 SYDVKM. The CDR3 nucleotides read TGTGCCAGCAACCTTAGTGGGGGACGAGACACCGGGGAGCTGTTTTTT. Encoded protein: CASNLSGGRDTGELFF. Looking up the rest from reference TRBV28 and TRBJ2-2 gives the full variable domain: DVKVTQSSRYLVKRTGEKVFLECVQDMDHENMFWYRQDPGLGLRLIYFSYDVKMKEKGDIPEGYSVSREKKERFSLILESASTNQTSMYLCASNLSGGRDTGELFFGEGSRLTVL.

This clonotype was picked up a small number of times. V is TRBV6-6 and J is TRBJ2-1, with 11 bases lining up with TRBD1. J was trimmed by 10 bases and V by 0 bases; bases with no gene match: 8. CDR3 length: 16 residues. Germline V gene sequence: CDR1 MNHNY, CDR2 SVGAGI (reference sequence). CDR3: CASSYSVGQGAREQFF. CDR3 bases: TGTGCCAGCAGTTACTCAGTTGGACAGGGGGCACGGGAGCAGTTCTTC.

Worth noting for this clonotype: Being one base from a much bigger clone, this may be a read error. This sequence joins TRBV7-2 and TRBJ2-4; D call uncertain. The CDR3 sequence is 14 residues long. V dropped 6 bases and J dropped 8 bases, with 17 bases sitting between them. Germline CDR1 and CDR2: SGHTA and FQGNSA. CDR3 sequence reads: CASSLIGPLDIQYF. The CDR3 DNA follows: TGTGCCAGCAGTTTGATCGGGCCTTTGGACATTCAGTACTTC.

This rearrangement joins TRBV7-8 to TRBJ2-7, with 7 bases matching TRBD1. This CDR3 comprises 15 residues. After removal of 8 bases from V and 5 bases from J, the junction contained 15 bases not matched to a gene. Germline V gives CDR1 SGHVS, CDR2 FQNEAQ. CDR3: CASVRTGSVLHEQYF. The CDR3 nucleotides are TGTGCCAGCGTCCGGACAGGCAGCGTCCTCCACGAGCAGTACTTC.

The V and J genes are TRBV5-1 and TRBJ2-5; 7 bases are a match to TRBD1. Trimming at V came to 0 bases and at J to 2 bases, leaving 16 bases not matched to a gene. CDR1 and CDR2 (germline): SGHRS, YFSETQ. The CDR3 length is 19 residues. The CDR3 protein is CASSLATSSTGSGQETQYF. The CDR3 coding sequence is TGCGCCAGCAGCTTGGCAACCTCCTCGACAGGGTCGGGACAAGAGACCCAGTACTTC.

This clonotype was observed a handful of times. The rearrangement joins TRBV7-9 to TRBJ2-4; TRBD1 matches 7 bases. Germline V lookup: CDR1 SEHNR, CDR2 FQNEAQ (reference sequence). The CDR3 consists of 14 residues. Trimming took 5 bases from V and 6 from J; bases not matched to a gene: 7. The CDR3 nucleotides read TGTGCCAGCAGCCTGACAGGGAGTAGAAACATTCAGTACTTC. It yields the protein CASSLTGSRNIQYF. Complete variable domain (other parts from reference TRBV7-9 and TRBJ2-4): DTGVSQNPRHKITKRGQNVTFRCDPISEHNRLYWYRQTLGQGPEFLTYFQNEAQLEKSRLLSDRFSAERPKGSFSTLEIQRTEQGDSAMYLCASSLTGSRNIQYFGAGTRLSVL.

This clonotype was picked up many times. The CDR3 region is CASRLDRSSYNEQFF. The CDR3 bases are TGTGCCAGCAGACTGGACAGGAGCTCCTACAATGAGCAGTTCTTC. The chain is built from TRBV7-2 and TRBJ2-1; 7 bases line up with TRBD1. V trimming: 6 bases; J trimming: 0 bases; junction bases outside the gene matches: 5. The CDR3 consists of 15 residues. Germline V CDR1 and CDR2: SGHTA, FQGNSA. The whole variable domain, remainder taken from reference TRBV7-2 and TRBJ2-1, is GAGVSQSPSNKVTEKGKDVELRCDPISGHTALYWYRQSLGQGLEFLIYFQGNSAPDKSGLPSDRFSAERTGGSVSTLTIQRTQQEDSAVYLCASRLDRSSYNEQFFGPGTRLTVL.

This chain connects TRBV7-9 to TRBJ2-5, with D tentatively TRBD1 (6 bases). Looked up from germline, CDR1 is SEHNR and CDR2 is FQNEAQ (reference sequence). The CDR3 is made up of 15 amino acids. V was shortened by 3 bases and J by 5 bases, with 16 bases between the two germline ends. The CDR3 DNA sequence: TGTGCCAGCAGCTTCGAGGACAGTCTTGTGGAGACCCAGTACTTC. Translation: CASSFEDSLVETQYF.

This sequence joins TRBV7-3 and TRBJ2-1; TRBD2 aligns across 10 bases. The germline gives CDR1 SGHTA, CDR2 FQGTGA. Trimming removed 5 bases from V and 8 bases from J; junction bases left unmatched: 9. The CDR3 spans 15 residues. The CDR3 spells CASSRRAGGLDEQFF. The DNA of the CDR3 is TGTGCCAGCAGCCGACGAGCGGGGGGGCTCGATGAGCAGTTCTTC.

Points on this clonotype: This could be a read error, since a much larger clone is one nucleotide away. J is TRBJ1-4 and V is TRBV14; D may be TRBD1 (6 bases). Germline V gene lookup returns CDR1 SGHDN and CDR2 FVKESK. This CDR3 is built from 18 residues. V lost 1 base, J lost 4 bases, and 19 bases lay in between. The DNA of the CDR3 is TGTGCCAGCAGCCAAGTCGAAGCCAAGGGACAATTTAATGAAAAACTGTTTTTT. Residues: CASSQVEAKGQFNEKLFF.

This clonotype was recorded many times. V is TRBV28 and J is TRBJ2-1, with 8 nucleotides matching TRBD2. This CDR3 has 13 residues. The J segment lost 0 bases and the V segment lost 8 bases, leaving 0 bases of the junction unmatched. Per germline, CDR1 MDHEN and CDR2 SYDVKM. CDR3 coding DNA: TGTGCCAGCGGGACTAGCTCCTACAATGAGCAGTTCTTC. This codes for CASGTSSYNEQFF.

This clonotype was counted only a few times. This CDR3 is CASKGPSWFDEAFF. The CDR3 DNA sequence: TGTGCCAGCAAGGGACCGTCTTGGTTTGATGAAGCTTTCTTT. This chain joins TRBV14 and TRBJ1-1; D may be TRBD1 (5 bases). This CDR3 has 14 residues. Trimming shortened V by 7 bases and J by 7 bases, and 19 bases separated the two germline ends. Germline-derived CDR1 and CDR2 are SGHDN and FVKESK.

This clonotype was counted only a few times. The gene calls are TRBV5-8 and TRBJ2-7; the D gene is possibly TRBD2 (5 bases). CDR3 length equals 13 residues. Germline values: CDR1 SGHTS, CDR2 YDEGEE. Trimming stripped 3 bases from V and 5 bases from J, with 12 bases between. The CDR3 DNA follows: TGTGCCAGCAGCTCAACTCTGAGGGACGAGCAGTACTTC. Amino acids: CASSSTLRDEQYF.

This clonotype has ten or more counts. The genes are TRBV7-9 and TRBJ2-7; D possibly matches TRBD1 or TRBD2 (5 bases each). The CDR3 is made up of 14 amino acids. Trimming removed 5 bases at V and 2 bases at J, with 13 bases between. Germline V CDR1 and CDR2: SEHNR, FQNEAQ (reference sequence). CDR3 in amino acids: CASSRRDGAYEQYV. CDR3 in DNA: TGTGCCAGCAGCCGCCGGGACGGGGCCTACGAGCAGTACGTC.

This clonotype was seen a handful of times. The V call is TRBV20-1, the J call TRBJ1-1; D remains unclear. In germline, CDR1 is DFQATT, CDR2 SNEGSKA (reference sequence). CDR3 length equals 12 residues. Between the trimmed V and J ends, which lost 3 bases and 4 bases, there was a span of 9 bases. CDR3 DNA: TGCAGTGCTAGCCACCTGGCCACTGAAGCTTTCTTT. Translation gives CSASHLATEAFF.

This chain connects TRBV7-9 to TRBJ1-1; perhaps TRBD1 as D (6 bases). The germline V gene encodes CDR1 SEHNR and CDR2 FQNEAQ (reference sequence). V shed 5 bases and J shed 0 bases, with 16 bases lying between them. This CDR3 region has 16 residues. CDR3 sequence (DNA): TGTGCCAGCAGCGCCAATTTCAGGGGAATGAACACTGAAGCTTTCTTT. It yields the protein CASSANFRGMNTEAFF.

Only a few counts were recorded for this clonotype. V usage is TRBV19 and J usage is TRBJ2-1; D ambiguous. The CDR3 totals 12 residues. Trimming pared 5 bases from V and 7 bases from J, leaving 9 bases between. Germline CDR1 and CDR2: LNHDA and SQIVND (reference sequence). The CDR3 loop is CASSVQSNEQFF. The CDR3 DNA is TGTGCCAGTAGTGTACAGTCAAATGAGCAGTTCTTC.

This clonotype has a handful of counts. The chain couples TRBV12-3 or TRBV12-4 to TRBJ2-1; D is ambiguous. Trimming cost V 2 bases and J 8 bases, with 10 bases left between them. The CDR3 runs to 13 residues. CDR3 DNA: TGTGCCAGCAGTTTAAATCTAGTCTATGAGCAGTTCTTC. Translation: CASSLNLVYEQFF.

This clonotype was seen a handful of times. This chain links TRBV28 with TRBJ2-3, with a possible D match to TRBD2 (7 bases). The CDR3 is 14 residues long. Germline V gene lookup returns CDR1 MDHEN and CDR2 SYDVKM. V lost 8 bases and J 1 base, leaving 13 bases between the germline ends. The CDR3 DNA sequence: TGTGCCAGCTTGGCGGGGGCCCGCACAGATACGCAGTATTTT. This sequence encodes CASLAGARTDTQYF.

The chain employs TRBV6-2 or TRBV6-3 and TRBJ2-1; TRBD1 matches 9 bases. V shed 5 bases, J shed 5 bases, and the junction held 13 bases outside the gene matches. CDR1 and CDR2 from the germline V gene are MNHEY and SVGEGT. This CDR3 is built from 17 residues. This CDR3 reads CASSPRDRDTDHNEQFF. In nucleotides, the CDR3 is TGTGCCAGCAGTCCCCGGGACAGGGACACGGATCACAATGAGCAGTTCTTC.

V is TRBV6-2 or TRBV6-3 and J is TRBJ1-1; no firm D call. The CDR3 is 11 residues long. Trimming cost V 8 bases and J 7 bases, with 11 bases left between them. From germline, CDR1 is MNHEY and CDR2 SVGEGT. CDR3 DNA sequence: TGTGCCAGCCGAGTGGGTGTTGAAGCTTTCTTT. Its protein is CASRVGVEAFF.

The table lists this clonotype with a few counts. This chain links TRBV6-1 with TRBJ2-4; 7 bases are shared with TRBD1. Trimming at V came to 6 bases and at J to 0 bases, leaving 5 bases not matched to a gene. The germline gives CDR1 MNHNS, CDR2 SASEGT. This CDR3 is built from 15 residues. This CDR3 reads CASSRGQLAKNIQYF. CDR3 nucleotides: TGTGCCAGCAGCCGGGGACAGCTAGCCAAAAACATTCAGTACTTC.

This clonotype was detected only a few times. J is TRBJ2-1 and V is TRBV12-3 or TRBV12-4, with D tentatively TRBD1 (5 bases). V was cut by 3 bases and J by 6 bases, with 12 bases left in between. This CDR3 is 14 amino acids long. The DNA for the CDR3 is TGTGCCAGCAGTTTTGAAGGGGTGGGCAATGAGCAGTTCTTC. This gives the protein CASSFEGVGNEQFF.

This clonotype was observed many times. The chain couples TRBV12-5 to TRBJ2-2, with D perhaps TRBD2 (5 bases). V dropped 0 bases and J dropped 6 bases, with 11 bases sitting between them. CDR1 LGHNT and CDR2 FRNRAP come from the germline V gene. CDR3 size: 15 residues. The CDR3 region has the DNA TGTGCTAGTGGTTTGGTAGAGAGGGCCCCCGGGGAGCTGTTTTTT. This sequence encodes CASGLVERAPGELFF.

This clonotype was seen only a few times. This chain connects TRBV6-2 or TRBV6-3 to TRBJ1-5, with D possibly matching TRBD1 (6 bases). This CDR3 comprises 16 residues. V lost 4 bases to trimming and J lost 0 bases, with 13 bases between them. Germline V gene sequence: CDR1 MNHEY, CDR2 SVGEGT. The chain's CDR3 is CASSFLDSYSNQPQHF. Here the CDR3 DNA reads TGTGCCAGCAGTTTCTTGGACAGCTATAGCAATCAGCCCCAGCATTTT.

The chain has TRBV10-3 and TRBJ2-3; the match to TRBD2 covers 10 bases. This CDR3 is 18 amino acids long. Germline CDR1 ENHRY, CDR2 SYGVKD. The V and J ends lost 2 bases and 2 bases, in that order; junction bases with no gene match: 10. In DNA, the CDR3 is TGTGCCATCAGTGAGCTTCAGCTAGCGGGGGACTACACAGATACGCAGTATTTT. It is translated as CAISELQLAGDYTDTQYF.

Worth noting for this clonotype: This could be a read error, since a much larger clone is one nucleotide away. The rearrangement links TRBV7-2 to TRBJ2-3; the D is unclear. V was shortened by 4 bases and J by 2 bases, with 4 bases between the two germline ends. The CDR3 totals 12 residues. From germline, CDR1 is SGHTA and CDR2 FQGNSA. The CDR3 protein is CASSYHTDTQYF. The DNA of the CDR3 is TGTGCCAGCAGCTATCACACAGATACGCAGTATTTT.

This chain uses TRBV20-1 with TRBJ2-7; D is perhaps TRBD2 (5 bases). The CDR3 consists of 16 residues. In germline, CDR1 is DFQATT, CDR2 SNEGSKA (reference sequence). V lost 1 base and J 6 bases, leaving 22 bases between the germline ends. The CDR3 region is CSARGFEGGARPEQYF. The CDR3 DNA reads TGCAGTGCTAGAGGATTTGAGGGCGGAGCTAGGCCCGAGCAGTACTTC.

This rearrangement joins TRBV7-9 to TRBJ1-5; possible D gene TRBD1, 5 bases. The germline CDR1 and CDR2 sequences are SEHNR and FQNEAQ (reference sequence). This CDR3 has 17 residues. The V gene lost 5 bases and the J gene lost 4 bases, with 21 bases spanning the gap. The CDR3 bases are TGTGCCAGCAGCCCTGGGACGACCCACACTATAAATCAGCCCCAGCATTTT. The encoded protein is CASSPGTTHTINQPQHF. Filled out from reference TRBV7-9 and TRBJ1-5, the complete variable domain reads DTGVSQNPRHKITKRGQNVTFRCDPISEHNRLYWYRQTLGQGPEFLTYFQNEAQLEKSRLLSDRFSAERPKGSFSTLEIQRTEQGDSAMYLCASSPGTTHTINQPQHFGDGTRLSIL.

There are a few counts of this clonotype. CDR3 DNA: TGCAGCGTAATCGGGAGCCCGGCTCGCTCCTACAATGAGCAGTTCTTC. Amino acid sequence: CSVIGSPARSYNEQFF. The rearrangement links TRBV29-1 to TRBJ2-1; weak D call: TRBD2 (6 bases). Trimming left V 6 bases short and J 0 bases short, with 18 bases between. Germline-derived CDR1 and CDR2 are SQVTM and ANQGSEA. The CDR3 is made up of 16 amino acids.